Following are 21 T cell receptor beta chains from one sample sequenced in a study of cytomegalovirus exposure and HLA in healthy donors. The PCR employed 60 Vbeta primers together with 13 Jbeta primers. Here immunoSEQ multiplex PCR was the method, and the copy in TCRdb shows in-frame clones only, minus some. Here the sample spans over 150,000 clones, 75% being singletons. The sequenced sample consisted of PBMCs. These receptors were obtained from a male donor in good health and CMV-seronegative.

This clone came up a few times. The gene calls are TRBV6-1 and TRBJ1-4, with 7 positions matching TRBD1. J was trimmed by 8 bases and V by 6 bases; bases with no gene match: 12. The CDR3 spans 15 residues. Germline V gene sequence: CDR1 MNHNS, CDR2 SASEGT. The CDR3 bases are TGTGCCAGCAGCCGCCCTACAGGGGTCGGCGAAAAACTGTTTTTT. Its translation: CASSRPTGVGEKLFF.

This chain links TRBV5-1 with TRBJ1-1; tentative D call: TRBD1 (6 bases). The CDR3 sequence is 16 residues long. With 3 bases removed from V and 1 base from J, the gap between germline ends came to 16 bases. Germline lookup yields CDR1 SGHRS and CDR2 YFSETQ. CDR3 sequence reads: CASSSTPTGANTEAFF. DNA of the CDR3: TGCGCCAGCAGCTCTACACCGACAGGAGCGAACACTGAAGCTTTCTTT. Drawing the rest from reference TRBV5-1 and TRBJ1-1, the complete variable domain is KAGVTQTPRYLIKTRGQQVTLSCSPISGHRSVSWYQQTPGQGLQFLFEYFSETQRNKGNFPGRFSGRQFSNSRSEMNVSTLELGDSALYLCASSSTPTGANTEAFFGQGTRLTVV.

This clone has just a few counts. J is TRBJ1-5 and V is TRBV5-4, with 9 positions matching TRBD1. This CDR3 has 14 amino acids. V was clipped by 9 bases and J by 2 bases; unmatched bases: 6. The germline CDR1 and CDR2 sequences are SGHNT and YYREEE (reference sequence). The CDR3 nucleotides read TGTGCCATCGGGACAGGGAATGGCAATCAGCCCCAGCATTTT. Its translation: CAIGTGNGNQPQHF.

This chain links TRBV6-6 with TRBJ1-5; no definite D call. CDR1 is MNHNY, CDR2 SVGAGI, per germline (reference sequence). Deletions cut 0 bases from V and 3 bases from J, with 3 bases between. The CDR3 extends over 13 amino acids. The CDR3 is CASSYSYNQPQHF. The CDR3 DNA is TGTGCCAGCAGTTACTCTTACAATCAGCCCCAGCATTTT.

The table lists this clone with a count of one. This chain joins TRBV7-2 and TRBJ2-1; D perhaps matches TRBD1 (5 bases). Trimming stripped 5 bases from V and 6 bases from J, with 11 bases between. The CDR3 spans 13 residues. Germline loops: CDR1 SGHTA, CDR2 FQGNSA. The chain's CDR3 is CASSNGQFNEQFF. The DNA of the CDR3 is TGTGCCAGCAGCAATGGACAATTCAATGAGCAGTTCTTC.

For the CDR3, the DNA is TGTGCCATCAGTGAGACAGGGCGTGCCGGGGAGCTGTTTTTT. It encodes CAISETGRAGELFF. The chain recombines TRBV10-3 with TRBJ2-2, with D perhaps TRBD1 (6 bases). The ends were cut back, 2 bases at V and 6 bases at J, with 10 bases in the middle. Germline V gene lookup returns CDR1 ENHRY and CDR2 SYGVKD. The CDR3 runs to 14 residues.

The V call is TRBV5-1, the J call TRBJ2-1, with a possible D match to TRBD2 (6 bases). This CDR3 has 15 residues. V shed 0 bases and J shed 2 bases, with 9 bases lying between them. Per germline, CDR1 SGHRS and CDR2 YFSETQ. The CDR3 reads CASSLVPGAYNEQFF. DNA of the CDR3: TGCGCCAGCAGCTTGGTCCCGGGAGCCTACAATGAGCAGTTCTTC.

This clone was detected only once. The chain links TRBV11-3 to TRBJ2-2; 7 nucleotides align to TRBD2. This CDR3 spans 17 amino acids. Per germline, CDR1 SGHNT and CDR2 YENEEA. The trim removed 5 bases at V and 1 base at J, leaving 10 bases unmatched. The CDR3 sequence is CASSPHRASGNTGELFF. In DNA form, the CDR3 reads TGTGCCAGCAGCCCTCACCGGGCTAGCGGGAACACCGGGGAGCTGTTTTTT. The variable domain in full, completed from reference TRBV11-3 and TRBJ2-2, reads EAGVVQSPRYKIIEKKQPVAFWCNPISGHNTLYWYLQNLGQGPELLIRYENEEAVDDSQLPKDRFSAERLKGVDSTLKIQPAELGDSAVYLCASSPHRASGNTGELFFGEGSRLTVL.

The chain uses TRBV6-1 and TRBJ2-5; tentative D call: TRBD2 (5 bases). The germline V gene encodes CDR1 MNHNS and CDR2 SASEGT. The CDR3 is 15 residues long. Deletions cut 3 bases from V and 5 bases from J, with 16 bases between. The CDR3 reads CASSENRASGETQYF. CDR3 DNA sequence: TGTGCCAGCAGTGAGAACCGGGCCTCGGGGGAGACCCAGTACTTC.

J is TRBJ2-7 and V is TRBV15; 9 bases map to TRBD1. The ends lost 5 bases at V and 3 bases at J; junction bases unmatched: 8. The CDR3 length is 15 residues. Per germline, CDR1 LNHNV and CDR2 YYDKDF (reference sequence). In DNA, the CDR3 is TGTGCCACCAGCCTGACTCTGACAGGGGGCTACGAGCAGTACTTC. Translated, it gives CATSLTLTGGYEQYF.

J is TRBJ2-1 and V is TRBV6-4; TRBD2 agrees at 11 bases. CDR1 and CDR2 from the germline V gene are MRHNA and SNTAGT. The CDR3 is 14 residues long. The J segment lost 9 bases and the V segment lost 4 bases, leaving 5 bases of the junction unmatched. The CDR3 DNA follows: TGTGCCAGCAGTGTTACTAGCGGGAGTAGTGAGCAGTTCTTC. Protein product: CASSVTSGSSEQFF.

This clone was detected only once. This chain links TRBV14 with TRBJ2-5; D perhaps matches TRBD1 (5 bases). The germline CDR1 and CDR2 sequences are SGHDN and FVKESK. The CDR3 sequence is 14 residues long. Between the trimmed V and J ends, which lost 1 base and 3 bases, there was a span of 9 bases. CDR3 coding DNA: TGTGCCAGCAGCCAAGCACAGGCGAAAGAGACCCAGTACTTC. It translates to CASSQAQAKETQYF.

The gene calls are TRBV28 and TRBJ2-5, with D possibly TRBD1 on 6 matching bases. Trimming shortened V by 6 bases and J by 5 bases, and 19 bases separated the two germline ends. This CDR3 region has 15 residues. CDR1 is MDHEN, CDR2 SYDVKM, per germline. For the CDR3, the DNA is TGTGCCAGCAGCCAAGGGGGATCGTTGAGGGAGACCCAGTACTTC. It encodes CASSQGGSLRETQYF.

The chain uses TRBV7-3 and TRBJ2-3; a weak D match, TRBD1 (5 bases). Germline V CDR1 and CDR2: SGHTA, FQGTGA. Between the trimmed V and J ends, which lost 2 bases and 4 bases, there was a span of 16 bases. This CDR3 region has 16 residues. The CDR3 coding sequence is TGTGCCAGCAGCTTAGAGTTTAGGGGTTCGGCAGATACGCAGTATTTT. Its translation: CASSLEFRGSADTQYF.

The rearrangement joins TRBV7-3 to TRBJ2-1; 13 nucleotides match TRBD2. The V and J ends lost 5 bases and 9 bases, in that order; junction bases with no gene match: 7. This CDR3 has 15 residues. Looked up from germline, CDR1 is SGHTA and CDR2 is FQGTGA. CDR3 DNA: TGTGCCAGCAGCCTACTAGCGGGAGGGTCTCGTGAGCAGTTCTTC. Translating it yields CASSLLAGGSREQFF.

This chain connects TRBV25-1 to TRBJ2-3, with 8 bases identical to TRBD2. CDR1 and CDR2 (germline): MGHDK, SYGVNS. V dropped 6 bases and J dropped 6; count of bases not matched to a gene: 5. The CDR3 is made up of 13 amino acids. The CDR3 coding sequence is TGTGCCAGCAGGGTCTCGGGGGGGGATACGCAGTATTTT. It codes for CASRVSGGDTQYF.

This clone appeared a few times. V usage is TRBV7-9 and J usage is TRBJ2-7; D might be TRBD1 (6 bases). Germline CDR1 is SEHNR and CDR2 is FQNEAQ (reference sequence). V lost 5 bases and J lost 6, with 8 bases in between. The CDR3 has 11 amino acids. CDR3 nucleotide sequence: TGTGCCAGCAGCGACAGGAGCGAGCAGTACTTC. Translation gives CASSDRSEQYF. Using reference TRBV7-9 and TRBJ2-7 for the parts outside the CDR3, the full variable domain is DTGVSQNPRHKITKRGQNVTFRCDPISEHNRLYWYRQTLGQGPEFLTYFQNEAQLEKSRLLSDRFSAERPKGSFSTLEIQRTEQGDSAMYLCASSDRSEQYFGPGTRLTVT.

Note on this clone: The identical CDR3 is also encoded by other nucleotide sequences in the sample. The rearrangement joins TRBV4-1 to TRBJ1-1; 10 bases agree with TRBD1. Trimming took 1 base from V and 0 from J; bases not matched to a gene: 5. The CDR3 consists of 17 residues. Germline V lookup: CDR1 MGHRA, CDR2 YSYEKL. CDR3 in amino acids: CASSQGQGAVMNTEAFF. The CDR3 coding sequence is TGCGCCAGCAGCCAAGGACAGGGGGCTGTGATGAACACTGAAGCTTTCTTT.

The chain has TRBV18 and TRBJ1-2, with TRBD1 identical over 7 bases. Trimming removed 3 bases from V and 5 bases from J; junction bases left unmatched: 6. The CDR3 is 14 amino acids. Germline lookup yields CDR1 KGHSH and CDR2 LQKENI. CDR3 region: CASSPPAGQYGYTF. The CDR3 DNA reads TGTGCCAGCTCACCTCCGGCGGGACAGTATGGCTACACCTTC.

The chain employs TRBV28 and TRBJ1-2, with TRBD1 identical over 11 bases. Trimming took 6 bases from V and 4 from J; bases not matched to a gene: 4. Germline V gene lookup returns CDR1 MDHEN and CDR2 SYDVKM. The CDR3 extends over 14 amino acids. This chain's CDR3 is CASRGDRGGYGYTF. The CDR3 region has the DNA TGTGCCAGCAGAGGGGACAGGGGGGGCTATGGCTACACCTTC.

The V and J genes are TRBV9 and TRBJ2-1; 9 bases match TRBD1. The V segment lost 5 bases and the J segment 4 bases; nucleotides outside the gene matches: 7. The germline gives CDR1 SGDLS, CDR2 YYNGEE. The CDR3 runs to 15 residues. The CDR3 nucleotides read TGTGCCAGCAGGTCCGGACAGGGGCAATACAATGAGCAGTTCTTC. This translates into CASRSGQGQYNEQFF.